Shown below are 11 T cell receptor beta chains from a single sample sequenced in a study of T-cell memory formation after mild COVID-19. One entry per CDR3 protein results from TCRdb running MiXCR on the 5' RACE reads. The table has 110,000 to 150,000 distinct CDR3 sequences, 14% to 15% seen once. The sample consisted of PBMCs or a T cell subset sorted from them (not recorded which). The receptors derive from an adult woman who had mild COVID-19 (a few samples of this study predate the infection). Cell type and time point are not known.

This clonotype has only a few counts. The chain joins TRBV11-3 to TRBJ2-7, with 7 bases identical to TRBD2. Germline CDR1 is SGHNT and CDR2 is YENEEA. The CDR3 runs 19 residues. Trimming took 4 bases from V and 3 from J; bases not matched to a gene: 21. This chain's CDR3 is CASSSYTVAAGEDYYEQYF. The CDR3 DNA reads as TGTGCCAGCAGCTCCTACACAGTGGCGGCGGGGGAGGACTACTACGAGCAGTACTTC.

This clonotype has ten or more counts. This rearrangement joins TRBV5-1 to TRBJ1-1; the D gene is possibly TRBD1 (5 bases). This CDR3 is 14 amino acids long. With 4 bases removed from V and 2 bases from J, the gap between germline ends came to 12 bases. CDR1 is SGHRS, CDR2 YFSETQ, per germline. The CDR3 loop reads CASSAQDKNTEAFF. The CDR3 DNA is TGCGCCAGCAGCGCCCAGGACAAAAACACTGAAGCTTTCTTT.

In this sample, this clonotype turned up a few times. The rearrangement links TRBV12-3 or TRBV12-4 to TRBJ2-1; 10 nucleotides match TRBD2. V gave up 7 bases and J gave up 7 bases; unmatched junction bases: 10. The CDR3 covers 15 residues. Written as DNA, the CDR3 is TGTGCCAGCAATAAAGCGGGAGGGCCTGAAAATGAGCAGTTCTTC. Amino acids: CASNKAGGPENEQFF.

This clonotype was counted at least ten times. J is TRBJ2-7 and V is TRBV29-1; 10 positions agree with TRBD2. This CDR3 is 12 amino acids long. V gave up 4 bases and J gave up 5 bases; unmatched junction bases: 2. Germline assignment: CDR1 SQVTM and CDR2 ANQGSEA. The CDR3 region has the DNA TGCAGCGTTGCTCTAGCGGGAGACGAGCAGTACTTC. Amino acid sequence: CSVALAGDEQYF.

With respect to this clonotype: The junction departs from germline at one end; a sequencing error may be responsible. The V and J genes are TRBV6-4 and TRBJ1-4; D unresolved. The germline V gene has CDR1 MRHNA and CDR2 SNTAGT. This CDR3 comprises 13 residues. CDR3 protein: CVSSDSVNEKLFF. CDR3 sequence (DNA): TGTGTCAGCAGTGATTCTGTTAATGAAAAACTGTTTTTT.

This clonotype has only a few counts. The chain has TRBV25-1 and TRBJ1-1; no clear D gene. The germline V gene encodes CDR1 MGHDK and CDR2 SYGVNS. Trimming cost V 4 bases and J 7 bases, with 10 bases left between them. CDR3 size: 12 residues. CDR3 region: CASSGGWREAFF. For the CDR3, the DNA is TGTGCCAGCAGTGGCGGTTGGCGTGAAGCTTTCTTT.

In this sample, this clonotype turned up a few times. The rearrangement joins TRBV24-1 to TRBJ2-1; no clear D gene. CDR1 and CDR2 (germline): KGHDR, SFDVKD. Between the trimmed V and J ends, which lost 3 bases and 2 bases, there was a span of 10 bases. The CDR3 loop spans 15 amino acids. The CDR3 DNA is TGTGCCACCAGTGATGGTCAGTCCCCCTACAATGAGCAGTTCTTC. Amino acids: CATSDGQSPYNEQFF.

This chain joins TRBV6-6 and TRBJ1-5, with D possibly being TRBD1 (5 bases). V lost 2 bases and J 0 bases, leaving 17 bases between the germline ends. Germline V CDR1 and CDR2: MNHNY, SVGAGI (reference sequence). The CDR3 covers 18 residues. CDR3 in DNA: TGTGCCAGCAGTTACCCGTCTTGGGGACCCGCTAGCAATCAGCCCCAGCATTTT. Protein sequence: CASSYPSWGPASNQPQHF.

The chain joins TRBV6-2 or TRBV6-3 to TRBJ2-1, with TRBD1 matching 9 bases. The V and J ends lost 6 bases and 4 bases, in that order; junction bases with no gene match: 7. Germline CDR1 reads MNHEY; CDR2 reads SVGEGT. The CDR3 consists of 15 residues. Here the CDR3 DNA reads TGTGCCAGCAGCCCCGGGACAGGGAGATACAATGAGCAGTTCTTC. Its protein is CASSPGTGRYNEQFF.

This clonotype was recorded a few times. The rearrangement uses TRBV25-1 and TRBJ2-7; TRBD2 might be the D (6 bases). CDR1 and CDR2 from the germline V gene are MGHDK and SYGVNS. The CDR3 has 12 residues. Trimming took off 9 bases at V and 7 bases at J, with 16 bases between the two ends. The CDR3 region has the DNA TGTGCCAGTGAGTGGAGGGTAGGGGAGCAGTACTTC. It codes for CASEWRVGEQYF.

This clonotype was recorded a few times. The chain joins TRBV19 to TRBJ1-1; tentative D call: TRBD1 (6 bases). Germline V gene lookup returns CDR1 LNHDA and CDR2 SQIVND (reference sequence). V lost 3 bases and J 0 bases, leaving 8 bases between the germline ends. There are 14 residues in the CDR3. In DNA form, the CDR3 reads TGTGCCAGTAGTATGCAGGGGATGAACACTGAAGCTTTCTTT. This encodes CASSMQGMNTEAFF.